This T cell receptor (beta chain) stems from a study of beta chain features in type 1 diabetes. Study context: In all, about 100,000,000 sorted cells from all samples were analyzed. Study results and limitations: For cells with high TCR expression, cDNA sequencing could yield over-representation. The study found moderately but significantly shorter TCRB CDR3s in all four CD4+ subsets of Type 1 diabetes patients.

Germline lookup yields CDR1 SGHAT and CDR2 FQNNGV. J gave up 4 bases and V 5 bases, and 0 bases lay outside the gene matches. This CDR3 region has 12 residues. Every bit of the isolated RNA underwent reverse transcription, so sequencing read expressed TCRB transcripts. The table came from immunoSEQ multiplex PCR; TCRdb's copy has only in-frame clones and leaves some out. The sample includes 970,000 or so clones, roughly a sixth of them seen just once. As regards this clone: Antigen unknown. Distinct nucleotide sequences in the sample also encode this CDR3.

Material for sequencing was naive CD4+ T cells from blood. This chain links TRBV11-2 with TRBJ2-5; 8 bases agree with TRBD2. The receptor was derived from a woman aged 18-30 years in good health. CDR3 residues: CASSLAGETQYF. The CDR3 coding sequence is TGTGCCAGCAGCCTAGCGGGAGAGACCCAGTACTTC.